A selection of T cell receptor beta chains follows, all from one sample in a study of cytomegalovirus exposure and HLA in healthy donors. Only in-frame clones appear in the TCRdb table, and some are missing; sequencing was by immunoSEQ multiplex PCR. This sample has about 85,000 clones, with around four fifths found just once. Sequenced sample: PBMCs. Receptors originate from a boy aged 5-17 years in good health and CMV-seronegative. Each CDR3 is given with its conserved first and last residue. D genes are given only for firm matches. Clone size is shown for a subset of rows, as once, few, many or a class of expanded clone.

d_call clone_size j_call v_call cdr3_aa cdr3_nt
. . TRBJ2-7 TRBV14 CASSPSVVKPFSSYEQYF TGTGCCAGCAGCCCCTCGGTTGTTAAGCCCTTTTCCTCCTACGAGCAGTACTTC
TRBD1 . TRBJ2-2 TRBV29-1 CSVLRQGLDTGELFF TGCAGCGTTTTAAGACAGGGGTTGGACACCGGGGAGCTGTTTTTT
. . TRBJ2-1 TRBV9 CASSDWTNYNEQFF TGTGCCAGCAGCGATTGGACTAACTACAATGAGCAGTTCTTC
. few TRBJ2-7 TRBV15 CATSSVGSSYEQYF TGTGCCACCAGCAGTGTCGGGAGCTCCTACGAGCAGTACTTC
. . TRBJ1-2 TRBV7-8 CASSLEQGGYTF TGTGCCAGCAGCTTAGAACAGGGCGGCTACACCTTC
. . TRBJ1-1 TRBV19 CASSITTSGETEAFF TGTGCCAGTAGTATAACTACCTCAGGGGAAACTGAAGCTTTCTTT
. . TRBJ1-2 TRBV6-4 CASTGDGYTF TGTGCCAGCACCGGGGATGGCTACACCTTC
. . TRBJ2-2 TRBV11-2 CASVRGTKNTGELFF TGTGCCAGCGTCCGGGGGACCAAGAACACCGGGGAGCTGTTTTTT
. . TRBJ1-4 TRBV6-5 CASSRTVNNEKLFF TGTGCCAGCAGCCGGACAGTGAACAATGAAAAACTGTTTTTT
. few TRBJ1-1 TRBV7-6 CASSLGATEAFF TGTGCCAGCAGCTTAGGGGCCACTGAAGCTTTCTTT
. few TRBJ1-2 TRBV7-6 CASSLVGGDGYTF TGTGCCAGCAGCTTAGTCGGAGGGGATGGCTACACCTTC
TRBD1 . TRBJ2-7 TRBV11-2 CASRSTGQGSYEQYF TGTGCCAGCAGATCGACGGGACAGGGGTCCTACGAGCAGTACTTC
TRBD1 . TRBJ2-7 TRBV5-8 CASSLGQGTDEQYF TGTGCCAGCAGCTTGGGACAGGGTACGGACGAGCAGTACTTC
. . TRBJ2-7 TRBV4-1 CASAGTSDEQYF TGCGCCAGCGCGGGGACCTCCGACGAGCAGTACTTC
. . TRBJ2-6 TRBV6-5 CASSYDSSGANVLTF TGTGCCAGCAGTTACGATAGCTCTGGGGCCAACGTCCTGACTTTC
. . TRBJ2-6 TRBV4-3 CASSQDPWPFTSGANVLTF TGCGCCAGCAGCCAAGATCCCTGGCCCTTCACCTCTGGGGCCAACGTCCTGACTTTC
TRBD2 once TRBJ2-7 TRBV4-1 CASSQVLAHSYEQYF TGCGCCAGCAGCCAGGTACTAGCGCACTCCTACGAGCAGTACTTC
TRBD2 . TRBJ2-4 TRBV27 CARPLAGVAPAKNIQYF TGTGCCAGGCCACTAGCGGGAGTAGCCCCAGCCAAAAACATTCAGTACTTC
TRBD2 few TRBJ2-1 TRBV28 CASSPSLTGGVYNEQFF TGTGCCAGCAGTCCTAGCCTAACCGGGGGGGTTTACAATGAGCAGTTCTTC
TRBD1 few TRBJ1-2 TRBV18 CASSPGTVENGYTF TGTGCCAGCTCACCCGGGACAGTTGAAAATGGCTACACCTTC
TRBD2 . TRBJ2-1 TRBV5-4 CASSWGGLAGGSGQFF TGTGCCAGCAGCTGGGGGGGGCTAGCGGGAGGATCCGGGCAGTTCTTC
TRBD1 . TRBJ2-7 TRBV18 CASSPVTGDYEQYF TGTGCCAGCTCACCAGTGACAGGGGACTACGAGCAGTACTTC
. . TRBJ2-7 TRBV9 CASSPGHFYYEQYF TGTGCCAGCAGCCCCGGACACTTTTACTACGAGCAGTACTTC
. . TRBJ1-3 TRBV5-8 CATRGTRNTWSGNTIYF TGTGCCACTCGAGGCACCCGAAATACATGGTCTGGAAACACCATATATTTT
. once TRBJ2-3 TRBV10-1 CASRADIDGTDTQYF TGCGCCAGCAGGGCGGACATAGATGGCACAGATACGCAGTATTTT
. few TRBJ2-3 TRBV5-6 CASSLGRDTQYF TGTGCCAGCAGCTTGGGCCGGGATACGCAGTATTTT
TRBD1 . TRBJ1-3 TRBV6-5 CASSRQGPTGNTIYF TGTGCCAGCAGCCGACAGGGACCCACTGGAAACACCATATATTTT
. . TRBJ2-7 TRBV28 CASSLGIGYEQYF TGTGCCAGCAGCCTGGGCATAGGCTACGAGCAGTACTTC
TRBD1 once TRBJ2-1 TRBV14 CASSQGWARGRSNEQFF TGTGCCAGCAGCCAAGGGTGGGCCAGGGGGCGTTCAAATGAGCAGTTCTTC